Reported below is one T cell receptor (beta chain). In the authors' workflow: Reference gene primer amplification in the assay estimated nucleated cell counts. The assay was immunoSEQ multiplex PCR, and TCRdb's table has in-frame clones only and misses some. D and trimming were read from the DNA, whereas the V and J calls and clone size are those reported in that table. The data hold approximately 94,000 clones, with 80% to 90% observed a single time. These data belong to a study of blood T cell repertoires in COVID-19. Overall study context: Specimens from acute and convalescent COVID-19 originated in the United States, Italy and Spain. PBMCs, B-cell-depleted T cells, or T cells were the source of the cDNA or gDNA that made up the material.

Losses at the gene ends were 3 bases for V and 6 bases for J; bases not matched to a gene: 1. This CDR3 is 12 amino acids long. Germline V CDR1 and CDR2: SGHAT, FQNNGV. This clonotype was sampled from a man aged 60 to 69 with acute or convalescent COVID-19. Sequencing was done on a sample of peripheral blood. The chain recombines TRBV11-2 with TRBJ1-1, with 7 bases fitting TRBD1. The CDR3 sequence: CASSFQGAEAFF. CDR3 bases: TGTGCCAGCAGCTTCCAGGGGGCTGAAGCTTTCTTT.